The next 9 T cell receptor beta chains were all read from a single sample in a study of CD8 T cells in Susac syndrome. Reverse transcription of roughly 0.5 to 1 ug RNA was performed with random hexamers. TCRdb passed the immunoSEQ multiplex PCR reads through MiXCR, listing each CDR3 protein once. The table records approximately 150,000 distinct CDR3 sequences, approximately 96% of them present only once. The sequenced material came from CD4+ T cells from PBMCs. These receptors were taken from a human donor with Susac syndrome.

In DNA form, the CDR3 reads TGTGCCAGCAGTCCCCCGAGGTCTAGCGGGAGTCCAGATACGCAGTATTTT. Translation gives CASSPPRSSGSPDTQYF. The chain is built from TRBV12-3 or TRBV12-4 and TRBJ2-3, with 10 bases lining up with TRBD2. The CDR3 is 17 amino acids. With 5 bases clipped from V and 4 bases from J, the junction kept 12 bases outside the gene matches.

This chain connects TRBV19 to TRBJ2-6; D is perhaps TRBD2 (6 bases). There are 17 residues in the CDR3. Germline CDR1 reads LNHDA; CDR2 reads SQIVND (reference sequence). The V end lost 5 bases, the J end lost 1 base, and 15 bases lay between the germline ends. The CDR3 sequence: CASSFSGGVSGANVLTF. The CDR3 DNA is TGTGCCAGTAGTTTTAGCGGCGGAGTATCTGGGGCCAACGTCCTGACTTTC. Full variable domain (outside the CDR3, taken from reference TRBV19 and TRBJ2-6): DGGITQSPKYLFRKEGQNVTLSCEQNLNHDAMYWYRQDPGQGLRLIYYSQIVNDFQKGDIAEGYSVSREKKESFPLTVTSAQKNPTAFYLCASSFSGGVSGANVLTFGAGSRLTVL.

In its sample, this clonotype was seen once. The chain employs TRBV9 and TRBJ2-1, with TRBD2 matching over 10 bases. The CDR3 length is 15 residues. The germline V gene has CDR1 SGDLS and CDR2 YYNGEE. J gave up 6 bases and V 0 bases, and 3 bases lay outside the gene matches. The CDR3 is CASSVVLAGVNEQFF. The CDR3 nucleotides read TGTGCCAGCAGCGTAGTCCTAGCGGGAGTCAATGAGCAGTTCTTC. Looking up the rest from reference TRBV9 and TRBJ2-1 gives the full variable domain: DSGVTQTPKHLITATGQRVTLRCSPRSGDLSVYWYQQSLDQGLQFLIQYYNGEERAKGNILERFSAQQFPDLHSELNLSSLELGDSALYFCASSVVLAGVNEQFFGPGTRLTVL.

V gene TRBV27 combines with J gene TRBJ2-2, with 10 bases lining up with TRBD2. Germline V lookup: CDR1 MNHEY, CDR2 SMNVEV (reference sequence). V trimming: 6 bases; J trimming: 4 bases; junction bases outside the gene matches: 8. The CDR3 is made up of 16 amino acids. CDR3 loop: CASSPLAGVSTGELFF. The CDR3 DNA sequence: TGTGCCAGCAGCCCGCTAGCGGGAGTCTCCACCGGGGAGCTGTTTTTT.

The chain combines TRBV20-1 with TRBJ2-7; the D is unclear. The CDR3 contains 15 residues. V was pared by 0 bases and J by 6 bases, with 18 bases between. Germline lookup yields CDR1 DFQATT and CDR2 SNEGSKA (reference sequence). The chain's CDR3 is CSAREAALSPFEQYF. The CDR3, as DNA: TGCAGTGCTAGAGAGGCGGCGCTATCCCCCTTCGAGCAGTACTTC.

The chain couples TRBV25-1 to TRBJ2-3, with 11 nucleotides matching TRBD1. This CDR3 is 15 amino acids long. Per the germline V gene, CDR1 is MGHDK and CDR2 is SYGVNS. J lost 7 bases, V lost 6 bases, and 9 bases had no gene match. CDR3 protein: CASSRAGQGGNTQYF. CDR3 DNA sequence: TGTGCCAGCAGCCGAGCGGGACAGGGGGGGAATACGCAGTATTTT.

The gene calls are TRBV20-1 and TRBJ1-2, with D hard to call. The CDR3 is 14 residues long. CDR1 and CDR2 (germline): DFQATT, SNEGSKA (reference sequence). The germline V and J ends were trimmed by 0 bases and 1 base, with 9 bases remaining between them. CDR3 in amino acids: CSARDSENNYGYTF. CDR3 DNA sequence: TGCAGTGCTAGAGATAGTGAAAATAACTATGGCTACACCTTC.

The chain couples TRBV5-6 to TRBJ1-2; D might be TRBD1 (6 bases). Trimming cost V 3 bases and J 0 bases, with 12 bases left between them. This CDR3 is built from 15 residues. Germline V gene sequence: CDR1 SGHDT, CDR2 YYEEEE. The CDR3 loop is CASSSLRGANYGYTF. CDR3 DNA: TGTGCCAGCAGCTCGCTTAGGGGGGCTAACTATGGCTACACCTTC.

V gene TRBV5-1 combines with J gene TRBJ2-2; either TRBD1 or TRBD2 may supply D (6 bases each). This CDR3 is 16 amino acids long. V lost 4 bases and J lost 1, with 14 bases in between. Looked up from germline, CDR1 is SGHRS and CDR2 is YFSETQ. The CDR3 is CASSEGGSLNTGELFF. The CDR3 DNA sequence: TGCGCCAGCAGCGAGGGGGGCAGTCTGAACACCGGGGAGCTGTTTTTT.